This T cell receptor (beta chain) was obtained from a study of cytomegalovirus exposure and HLA in healthy donors. With 6 bases clipped from V and 2 bases from J, the junction kept 17 bases outside the gene matches. Germline CDR1 MDHEN, CDR2 SYDVKM. This CDR3 spans 19 amino acids. PCR involved 60 Vbeta and 13 Jbeta primers. Method: immunoSEQ multiplex PCR; TCRdb's copy keeps in-frame clones and lacks some. The repertoire consists of roughly 110,000 clones, with around 77% occurring once and the leading ten covering 2% to 3%. This TCR was sampled from a man between 18 and 29 years old in good health and CMV-seronegative. The chain has TRBV28 and TRBJ1-3, with 9 bases lining up with TRBD1. The material sequenced was PBMCs. This chain's CDR3 is CASSHAGTGSFPAGNTIYF. Written as DNA, the CDR3 is TGTGCCAGCAGCCACGCCGGGACAGGGTCCTTTCCGGCTGGAAACACCATATATTTT.